This T cell receptor beta chain was found in a study of T cell responses to AZD1222 COVID-19 vaccine. TCRdb's table, derived via immunoSEQ multiplex PCR, lists solely in-frame clones and lacks some. The data show 150,000 or so clones, roughly nine tenths seen once. The CDR3 spans 13 residues. The germline V gene encodes CDR1 SGHRS and CDR2 YFSETQ. V was clipped by 2 bases and J by 6 bases, with 11 bases between them. General study results and limits: The CD4 TCRs associated with vaccination extended across spike and predominated at 160-218 and 743-854. In a largely white British group with more females than males, clonal diversity was possibly underestimated. At baseline, seropositivity was found in only a handful of AZD1222 recipients.

On this clone: Its target is not known.

Sequenced material: peripheral blood, taken after recovery from COVID-19. This TCR came from an adult who had recovered from COVID-19. V is TRBV5-1 and J is TRBJ1-2; D is perhaps TRBD1 (6 bases). The CDR3 DNA sequence: TGCGCCAGCAGCTTTGGGCAGGGGAATGGCTACACCTTC. Its protein product is CASSFGQGNGYTF.